This TCR beta chain was sequenced during a study of graft-versus-host responses after intestinal transplantation. Study in general: Transplants were multivisceral, liver-intestinal, or isolated intestinal. All recipients were given anti-thymocyte globulin induction, and tacrolimus and steroids were then administered for around three years. Findings of the study overall: High graft-versus-host to host-versus-graft clonal ratios were seen in allografts of patients with graft-donor T cell macrochimerism.

To release intraepithelial and lamina propria lymphocytes, the graft tissue was processed. In the case of this clone: Its target is not known.

The germline V gene has CDR1 LNHDA and CDR2 SQIVND (reference sequence). This CDR3 spans 20 amino acids. Losses at the gene ends were 4 bases for V and 0 bases for J; bases not matched to a gene: 15. Clones were read by immunoSEQ multiplex PCR, and TCRdb kept only the in-frame ones, dropping some. The table lists roughly 5,700 clones, 65% to 70% of them singletons, with approximately 29% in the top ten. This clonotype was sampled from a human patient who received an intestinal transplant, so some T cells may come from the graft donor. The J gene is TRBJ1-6, the V gene TRBV19, with TRBD1 matching 7 bases. The sample consisted of ileum tissue, taken roughly 310 days after intestinal transplant. CDR3 amino acids: CASSRTGSRKPGSYNSPLHF. The DNA for the CDR3 is TGTGCCAGTAGTAGGACAGGTTCTCGCAAGCCGGGCTCCTATAATTCACCCCTCCACTTT.